This TCR beta chain appears in the sequencing data of a study of human T cells and chemical hapten exposure. Individual cDNA molecules in this library carried unique molecular identifiers. MiXCR, run by TCRdb on the 5' RACE reads, gives a single entry per CDR3 protein. Of under 150,000 distinct CDR3 sequences listed, approximately 20% were seen once; the top ten hold 2.8%. This clonotype has more than one count but fewer than ten. Its antigen is still unknown. Unfractionated whole blood served as the source for total RNA extraction. V lost 0 bases to trimming and J lost 2 bases; unmatched junction nucleotides: 15. Germline loops: CDR1 SGDLS, CDR2 YYNGEE. The CDR3 extends over 19 amino acids. Broader study findings: DPC sensitization did not alter TCRs above 1 in 1000 frequency.

This TCR was sampled from a human donor in good health. The chain uses TRBV9 and TRBJ2-5; 8 nucleotides align to TRBD2. The CDR3 coding sequence is TGTGCCAGCAGCGTAGAGTTCGGGGGGGTAGCGGGGTCTCAAGAGACCCAGTACTTC. Encoded protein: CASSVEFGGVAGSQETQYF.